The sequence of this T cell receptor beta chain was determined in a study of T cells after posttransplantation cyclophosphamide. Broader study findings: Donor CD8+ memory clones often dominated recipient blood repertoires at later times. Recipient CMV seropositivity and CMV reactivation strongly tracked TRB clonality.

Cells defined as naive were viable CD3+CD4+ or CD3+CD8+ and CCR7+CD45RA+CD45RO-CD95-CD27+CD28+. Comment on this clone: Its matching antigen is unknown.

Germline V gene lookup returns CDR1 MNHEY and CDR2 SVGAGI. This CDR3 spans 15 amino acids. The germline V and J ends were trimmed by 4 bases and 7 bases, with 17 bases remaining between them. The repertoire was sequenced with immunoSEQ multiplex PCR; TCRdb's copy has only in-frame clones and lacks some. The top ten clones hold about 0.25% of a sample with 30,000 or so clones, under 95% of them seen once. Sample: naive CD4+ T cells sorted from PBMCs. This TCR was recovered from a woman aged 55 to 70 in good health, CMV-negative, and a related stem cell transplant donor. The chain recombines TRBV6-5 with TRBJ1-5; D perhaps matches TRBD1 (6 bases). The CDR3 nucleotides are TGTGCCAGCAGTTTCGACCCAGGGGCAAAACAGCCCCAGCATTTT. Protein sequence: CASSFDPGAKQPQHF.